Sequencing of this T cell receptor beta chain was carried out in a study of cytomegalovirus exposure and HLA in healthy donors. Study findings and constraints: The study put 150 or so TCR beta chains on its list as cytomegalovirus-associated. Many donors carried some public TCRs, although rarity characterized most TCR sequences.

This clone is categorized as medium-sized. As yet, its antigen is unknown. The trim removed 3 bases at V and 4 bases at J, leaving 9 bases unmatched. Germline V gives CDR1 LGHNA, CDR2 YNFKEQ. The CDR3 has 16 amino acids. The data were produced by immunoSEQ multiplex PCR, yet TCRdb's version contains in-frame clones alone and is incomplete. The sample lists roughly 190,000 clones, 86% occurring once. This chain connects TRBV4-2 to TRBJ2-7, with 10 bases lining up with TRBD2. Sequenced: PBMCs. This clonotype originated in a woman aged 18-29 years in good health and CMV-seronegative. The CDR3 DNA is TGTGCCAGCAGCCAGTCCAGCGGGGGGGGTTCGTACGAGCAGTACTTC. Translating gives CASSQSSGGGSYEQYF.